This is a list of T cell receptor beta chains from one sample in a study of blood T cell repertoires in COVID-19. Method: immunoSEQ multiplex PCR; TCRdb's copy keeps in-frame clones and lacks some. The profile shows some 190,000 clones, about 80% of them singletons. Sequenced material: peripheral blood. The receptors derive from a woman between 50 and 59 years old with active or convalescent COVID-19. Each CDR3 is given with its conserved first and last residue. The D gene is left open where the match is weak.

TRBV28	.	CASSSPGSRPNQPQHF
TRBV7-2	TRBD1	CASSARTGNQPQHF
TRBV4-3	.	CASSQDMRGAEAFF
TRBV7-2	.	CGTGLTGNTIYF
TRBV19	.	CASGHRDYNEKLFF
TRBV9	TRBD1	CASSVGVGTALQETQYF
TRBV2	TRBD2	CASSDGGLAGTGELFF
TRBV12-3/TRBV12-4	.	CASSFSRGQPQHF
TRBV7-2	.	CASSPEGGTYGYTF
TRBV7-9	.	CASSPALSFSGNTIYF
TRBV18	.	CASSPISQGAVGTEAFF
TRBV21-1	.	CASSKEWGQGWGNTGELFF
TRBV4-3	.	CASSQDPGDEQFF
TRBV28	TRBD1	CASKPGGSGEKLFF
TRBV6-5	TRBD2	CASRTVAGEETQYF
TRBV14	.	CASSQETGGEKLFF
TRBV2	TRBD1	CASSAQGGNQPQHF
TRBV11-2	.	CASSLRQKETQYF
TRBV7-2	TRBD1	CASSPGGTGGFSKLFF
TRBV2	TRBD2	CASSEGLAGFYNEQFF
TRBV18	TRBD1	CASSPYGQDNEQFF
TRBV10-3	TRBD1	CAISDIRGSGYTF
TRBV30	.	CAWSIQSGGYTF
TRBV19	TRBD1	CASSIWDRDTEAFF
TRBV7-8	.	CASSLGGTFEETQYF
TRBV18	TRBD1	CASSPQGARNGYTF
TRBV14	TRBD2	CASSQGGLAYTDTQYF
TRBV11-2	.	CASLKPGLLSQFF
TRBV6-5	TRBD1	CASRGTGGGHTIYF
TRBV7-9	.	CASSRGRGTEAFF
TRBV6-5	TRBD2	CASAASGNDDYEQYF
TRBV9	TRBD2	CASSSVTGGGTDTQYF
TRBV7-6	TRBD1	CASSFRYRGLHHEQYF